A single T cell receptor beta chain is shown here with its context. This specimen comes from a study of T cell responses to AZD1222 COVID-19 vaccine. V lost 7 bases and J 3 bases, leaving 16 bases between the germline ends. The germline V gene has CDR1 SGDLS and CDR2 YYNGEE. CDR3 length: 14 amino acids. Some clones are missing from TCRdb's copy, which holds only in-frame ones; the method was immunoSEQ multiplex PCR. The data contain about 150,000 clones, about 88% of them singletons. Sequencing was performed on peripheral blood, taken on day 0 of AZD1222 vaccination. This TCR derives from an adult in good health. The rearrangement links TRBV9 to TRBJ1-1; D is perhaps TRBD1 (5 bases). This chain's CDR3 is CASGGLERDTEAFF. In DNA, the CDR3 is TGTGCCAGCGGGGGGTTAGAGAGGGACACTGAAGCTTTCTTT.